This is a list of T cell receptor beta chains from one sample in a study of shared clonotypes between healthy human individuals. The method was immunoSEQ multiplex PCR; TCRdb's version includes in-frame clones alone and lacks a portion of them. The sample lists some 2,500,000 clones, approximately 93% seen once, with about 0.34% in the top ten. The sequenced sample consisted of naive CD4+ T cells from PBMCs. The receptors derive from a man between 18 and 29 years old in good health. Some clones in this sample may be carry-over from other donors' samples. Each CDR3 is given with its conserved first and last residue. Each record gives: D gene, J gene, clone size, V gene, CDR3 DNA, CDR3 protein. D genes are given only for firm matches. The size of a clone is reported for some rows only, either as once, few or many, or as a class for expanded clones.

TRBD1,TRBJ2-5,once,TRBV7-2,TGTGCCAGCAGCCTTGGACAGGGGGCCCAAGAGACCCAGTACTTC,CASSLGQGAQETQYF
-,TRBJ1-4,-,TRBV9,TGTGCCAGCAGTACTAACAGCTATAATGAAAAACTGTTTTTT,CASSTNSYNEKLFF
TRBD2,TRBJ2-7,-,TRBV5-4,TGTGCCAGCAGCTTGGCGGGGACTACCTACGAGCAGTACTTC,CASSLAGTTYEQYF
-,TRBJ2-5,-,TRBV25-1,TGTGCCAGCAGTGCATACCGGGGATCCCAAGAGACCCAGTACTTC,CASSAYRGSQETQYF
-,TRBJ2-7,-,TRBV27,TGTGCCAGCAGTTTTCACGGGCGCGAGCAGTACTTC,CASSFHGREQYF
-,TRBJ1-1,-,TRBV15,TGTGCCACCAGCAGAGAGATTAGGATGAACACTGAAGCTTTCTTT,CATSREIRMNTEAFF
-,TRBJ1-1,few,TRBV18,TGTGCCAGCTCACCGATGGTCGGGAGAAACACTGAAGCTTTCTTT,CASSPMVGRNTEAFF
-,TRBJ2-3,-,TRBV5-4,TGTGCCAGCAGCGGGGACAGCACAGATACGCAGTATTTT,CASSGDSTDTQYF
-,TRBJ2-2,-,TRBV29-1,TGCAGCGGAGCCAGGGGCAAGAACACCGGGGAGCTGTTTTTT,CSGARGKNTGELFF
TRBD1,TRBJ1-2,-,TRBV10-3,TGTGCCATCAGTGAGTCACCAGGGGGATATGGCTACACCTTC,CAISESPGGYGYTF
-,TRBJ2-6,-,TRBV27,TGTGCCAGCAGCCCCTGGAGGACTGGGGCCAACGTCCTGACTTTC,CASSPWRTGANVLTF
-,TRBJ1-5,-,TRBV7-2,TGTGCCAGCAGCTTTGATCATAGCAATCAGCCCCAGCATTTT,CASSFDHSNQPQHF
-,TRBJ1-2,once,TRBV11-2,TGTGCCAGCGAGGGAAACTACAGAACCAACTATGGCTACACCTTC,CASEGNYRTNYGYTF
-,TRBJ1-4,-,TRBV28,TGTGCCAGCAGTACCCGTCCGGAACTGTTTTTT,CASSTRPELFF
-,TRBJ2-5,once,TRBV5-1,TGCGCCAGCAGCTCCTATGGGGGCTACCAAGAGACCCAGTACTTC,CASSSYGGYQETQYF
TRBD1,TRBJ2-5,-,TRBV27,TGTGCCAGCAGTTTATGGTTCGGGACAGGAAAAGAGACCCAGTACTTC,CASSLWFGTGKETQYF
-,TRBJ1-1,-,TRBV7-3,TGTGCCAGCAGCAGTAGCAGGACTGAAGCTTTCTTT,CASSSSRTEAFF
TRBD2,TRBJ2-5,-,TRBV18,TGTGCCAGCTCACCGGGACTAGCCCAAGAGACCCAGTACTTC,CASSPGLAQETQYF
-,TRBJ2-3,-,TRBV4-1,TGCGCCAGCAGCCAAGGGACTTGGAAAGATACGCAGTATTTT,CASSQGTWKDTQYF
TRBD1,TRBJ2-5,-,TRBV4-1,TGCGCCAGCAGCCAAGATACCGGGACAGGGAGAGGGGAGCAGTACTTC,CASSQDTGTGRGEQYF
-,TRBJ1-5,-,TRBV9,TGTGCCAGCAGCGTAGTAGGAAATCAGCCCCAGCATTTT,CASSVVGNQPQHF
-,TRBJ2-7,-,TRBV7-3,TGTGCCAGCAGCCCTAGTGGTGGGGGCGGAGGCTACGAGCAGTACTTC,CASSPSGGGGGYEQYF
-,TRBJ2-7,-,TRBV10-3,TGTGCCATCCATCCGGCGTTAGAAGACGAGCAGTACTTC,CAIHPALEDEQYF
-,TRBJ2-1,-,TRBV28,TGTGCCTCCCAAATTACCCTCAATGAGCAGTTCTTC,CASQITLNEQFF
-,TRBJ2-3,once,TRBV5-1,TGCGCCAGCACTGGATCGGGACTTAGCACAGATACGCAGTATTTT,CASTGSGLSTDTQYF
-,TRBJ2-1,-,TRBV2,TGTGCCAGCAGGATTAGCGTTCCCTACAATGAGCAGTTCTTC,CASRISVPYNEQFF
-,TRBJ2-2,once,TRBV7-3,TGTGCCAGCAGCTTTTACGGCACCGGGGAGCTGTTTTTT,CASSFYGTGELFF
TRBD1,TRBJ2-1,-,TRBV28,TGTGCCAGCAGTACTCCGGGACAGACCAATGAGCAGTTCTTC,CASSTPGQTNEQFF
-,TRBJ2-5,once,TRBV18,TGTGCCAGCTCCATGCAGGGTCAAGAGACCCAGTACTTC,CASSMQGQETQYF
-,TRBJ1-4,-,TRBV30,TGTGCCTGGAGCCCGGCGGGGGGGACTAATGAAAAACTGTTTTTT,CAWSPAGGTNEKLFF
-,TRBJ1-3,-,TRBV6-1,TGTGCCAGCAGTGAAGTGGAGGGGTTCTCTGGAAACACCATATATTTT,CASSEVEGFSGNTIYF